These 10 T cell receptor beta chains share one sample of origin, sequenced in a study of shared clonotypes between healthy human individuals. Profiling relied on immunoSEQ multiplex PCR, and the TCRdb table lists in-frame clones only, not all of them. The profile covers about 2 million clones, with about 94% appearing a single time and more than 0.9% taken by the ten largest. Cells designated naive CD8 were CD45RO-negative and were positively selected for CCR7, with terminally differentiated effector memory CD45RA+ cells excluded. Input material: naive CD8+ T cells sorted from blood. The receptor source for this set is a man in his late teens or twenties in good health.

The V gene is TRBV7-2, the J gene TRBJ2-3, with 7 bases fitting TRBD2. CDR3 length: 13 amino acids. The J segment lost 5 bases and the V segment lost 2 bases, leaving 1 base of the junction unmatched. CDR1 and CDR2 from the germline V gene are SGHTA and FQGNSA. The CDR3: CASSLIAGDTQYF. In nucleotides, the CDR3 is TGTGCCAGCAGCTTAATAGCGGGAGATACGCAGTATTTT. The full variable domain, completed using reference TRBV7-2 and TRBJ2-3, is GAGVSQSPSNKVTEKGKDVELRCDPISGHTALYWYRQSLGQGLEFLIYFQGNSAPDKSGLPSDRFSAERTGGSVSTLTIQRTQQEDSAVYLCASSLIAGDTQYFGPGTRLTVL.

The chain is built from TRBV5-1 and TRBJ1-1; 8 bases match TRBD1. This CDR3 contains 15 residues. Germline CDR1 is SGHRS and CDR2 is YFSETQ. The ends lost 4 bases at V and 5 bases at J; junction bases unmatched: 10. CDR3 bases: TGCGCCAGCAGCGATGGACAGGGAGGCAGAACTGAAGCTTTCTTT. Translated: CASSDGQGGRTEAFF.

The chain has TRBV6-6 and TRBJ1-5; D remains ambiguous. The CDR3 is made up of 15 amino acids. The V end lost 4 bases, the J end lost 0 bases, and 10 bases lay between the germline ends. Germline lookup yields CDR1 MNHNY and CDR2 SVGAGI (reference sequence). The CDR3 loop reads CASSLTEYSNQPQHF. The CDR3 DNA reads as TGTGCCAGCAGTTTGACGGAATATAGCAATCAGCCCCAGCATTTT.

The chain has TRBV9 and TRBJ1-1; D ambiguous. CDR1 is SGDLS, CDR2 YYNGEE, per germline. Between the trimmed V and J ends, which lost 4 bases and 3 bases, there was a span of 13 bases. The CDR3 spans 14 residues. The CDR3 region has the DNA TGTGCCAGCAGCAAACGAGACGCCTACACTGAAGCTTTCTTT. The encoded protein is CASSKRDAYTEAFF.

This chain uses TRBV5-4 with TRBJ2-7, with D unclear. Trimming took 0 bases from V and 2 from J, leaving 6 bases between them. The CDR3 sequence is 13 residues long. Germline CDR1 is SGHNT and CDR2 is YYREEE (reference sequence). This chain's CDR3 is CASSLDVTYEQYF. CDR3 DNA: TGTGCCAGCAGCTTGGATGTGACCTACGAGCAGTACTTC.

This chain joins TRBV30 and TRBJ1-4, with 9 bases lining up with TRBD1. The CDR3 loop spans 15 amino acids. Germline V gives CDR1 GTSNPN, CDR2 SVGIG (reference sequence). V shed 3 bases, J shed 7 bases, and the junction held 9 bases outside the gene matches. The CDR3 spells CAWSALQGAGEKLFF. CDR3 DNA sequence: TGTGCCTGGAGCGCCCTACAGGGGGCGGGTGAAAAACTGTTTTTT.

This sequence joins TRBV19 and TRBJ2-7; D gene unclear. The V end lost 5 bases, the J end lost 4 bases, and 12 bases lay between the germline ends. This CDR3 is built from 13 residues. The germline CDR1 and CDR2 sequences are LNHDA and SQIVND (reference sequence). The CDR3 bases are TGTGCCAGTAGTCTTCAGGAATTTTACGAGCAGTACTTC. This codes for CASSLQEFYEQYF.

In DNA, the CDR3 is TGTGCCAGCAGCTTGTCGCCCCTAGGACAGGAGACCCAGTACTTC. This encodes CASSLSPLGQETQYF. The chain is built from TRBV5-4 and TRBJ2-5; possibly TRBD1 for D (6 bases). Germline V gene data show CDR1 as SGHNT and CDR2 as YYREEE (reference sequence). V lost 1 base and J 5 bases, leaving 15 bases between the germline ends. The CDR3 runs 15 residues.

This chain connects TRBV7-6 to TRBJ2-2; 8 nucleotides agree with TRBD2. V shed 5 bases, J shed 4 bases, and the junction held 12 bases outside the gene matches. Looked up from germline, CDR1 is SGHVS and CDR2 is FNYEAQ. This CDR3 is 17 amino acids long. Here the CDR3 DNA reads TGTGCCAGCAGCCAACCTGGACTAGCTCAGGGCACCGGGGAGCTGTTTTTT. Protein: CASSQPGLAQGTGELFF.

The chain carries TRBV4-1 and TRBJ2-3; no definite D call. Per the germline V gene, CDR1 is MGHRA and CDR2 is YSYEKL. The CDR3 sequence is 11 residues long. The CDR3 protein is CATTHQEAQYF. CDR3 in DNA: TGCGCGACCACCCACCAAGAGGCGCAGTATTTT.